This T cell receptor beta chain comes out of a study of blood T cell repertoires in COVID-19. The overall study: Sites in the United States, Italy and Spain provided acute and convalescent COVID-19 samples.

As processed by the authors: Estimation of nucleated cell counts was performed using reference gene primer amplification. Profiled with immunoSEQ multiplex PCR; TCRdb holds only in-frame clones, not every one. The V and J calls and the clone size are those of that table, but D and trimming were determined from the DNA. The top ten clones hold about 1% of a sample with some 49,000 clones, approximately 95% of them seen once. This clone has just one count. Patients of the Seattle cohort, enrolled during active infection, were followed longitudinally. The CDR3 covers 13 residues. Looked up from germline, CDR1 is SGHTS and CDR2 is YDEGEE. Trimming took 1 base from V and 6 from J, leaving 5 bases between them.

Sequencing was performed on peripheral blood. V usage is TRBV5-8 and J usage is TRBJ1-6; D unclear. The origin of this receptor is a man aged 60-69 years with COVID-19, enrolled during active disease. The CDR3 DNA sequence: TGTGCCAGCAGCTTGCACAGTAATTCACCCCTCCACTTT. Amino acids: CASSLHSNSPLHF. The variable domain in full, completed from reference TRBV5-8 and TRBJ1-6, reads EAGVTQSPTHLIKTRGQQATLRCSPISGHTSVYWYQQALGLGLQFLLWYDEGEERNRGNFPPRFSGRQFPNYSSELNVNALELEDSALYLCASSLHSNSPLHFGNGTRLTVT.